The present TCR beta chain was sequenced within a study of CD8 T cells in Susac syndrome. Trimming removed 1 base from V and 3 bases from J, with 3 bases in between. The CDR3 is made up of 12 amino acids. The germline V gene encodes CDR1 SGHRS and CDR2 YFSETQ. When the RNA was reverse transcribed, random hexamers were used with an input of about 0.5 to 1 ug. An immunoSEQ multiplex PCR amplified TCR beta CDR3 over 54 Vbeta and 13 Jbeta. TCRdb reprocessed the immunoSEQ multiplex PCR reads with MiXCR, giving one entry per CDR3 protein. The data contain 130,000 or so distinct CDR3 sequences, around 91% of them singletons. Sequencing of TCR beta was performed on blood CD8+ and CD4+ T cells. TEMRA cells were FACS-enriched, and CD8+ and CD4+ T cells were isolated negatively.

The chain recombines TRBV5-1 with TRBJ2-3; D gene unclear. The clonotype was recovered from a human donor with multiple sclerosis. Source material: CD8+ T cells from PBMCs. Here the CDR3 DNA reads TGCGCCAGCAGCTTGATGACAGATACGCAGTATTTT. Amino acids: CASSLMTDTQYF.